This TCR beta chain was retrieved from a study of cytomegalovirus exposure and HLA in healthy donors. Findings of the study overall: Of the V segments, some could not be distinguished, including TRBV6-2 and TRBV6-3, and were excluded. A missense DCLRE1C variant was associated with V- and J-gene trimming of TCR beta chains in a later analysis, and an independent cohort replicated the association.

V dropped 5 bases and J dropped 0 bases, with 6 bases sitting between them. Per germline, CDR1 MNHNS and CDR2 SASEGT. The CDR3 consists of 13 residues. PCR involved 60 Vbeta and 13 Jbeta primers. Here immunoSEQ multiplex PCR was the method, and the copy in TCRdb shows in-frame clones only, minus some. The sample records about 200,000 clones, around 80% being singletons. About this clone: Its antigen is still unknown.

The specimen was PBMCs. The clonotype originates from a man aged 35 to 55 in good health and CMV-seronegative. The chain recombines TRBV6-1 with TRBJ2-3; a weak D match, TRBD1 (6 bases). This CDR3 reads CASSQGSTDTQYF. CDR3 sequence (DNA): TGTGCCAGCAGTCAGGGGAGCACAGATACGCAGTATTTT.